Listed below are T cell receptor beta chains from one sample, sequenced in a study of CD8+ T cells in alopecia areata. Method: immunoSEQ multiplex PCR; TCRdb's copy keeps in-frame clones and lacks some. The data contain roughly 60,000 clones, about 45% of them singletons. Here the sequenced sample was CD8+ T cells sorted from blood, taken at approximately week 36, from a patient treated with tofacitinib. The receptors shown here come from a human donor with alopecia areata. The CDR3 runs from the conserved cysteine through the conserved F or W. Fields, in order: V gene, J gene, D gene, clone size, CDR3 DNA, CDR3 protein. The D gene is left open where the match is weak. Only part of the rows carry a size: once, few, many, or a class if the clone is expanded.

v_call: TRBV28; j_call: TRBJ2-7; d_call: -; clone_size: -; cdr3_nt: TGTGCCAGCAGTTTACCCGACGACGTTGACTTCTCCTACGAGCAGTACTTC; cdr3_aa: CASSLPDDVDFSYEQYF
v_call: TRBV20-1; j_call: TRBJ1-1; d_call: -; clone_size: once; cdr3_nt: TGCAGTGCTTATATGAACACTGAAGCTTTCTTT; cdr3_aa: CSAYMNTEAFF
v_call: TRBV7-9; j_call: TRBJ1-1; d_call: TRBD1; clone_size: -; cdr3_nt: TGTGCCAGCAGCTTAGCCCACACAGGGGGAAATTTGAAGCTAGCTGAAGCTTTCTTT; cdr3_aa: CASSLAHTGGNLKLAEAFF
v_call: TRBV5-8; j_call: TRBJ2-7; d_call: TRBD1; clone_size: -; cdr3_nt: TGTGCCAGCAGCCCCGGACAGGGTCGAAGAGAGCAGTACTTC; cdr3_aa: CASSPGQGRREQYF
v_call: TRBV15; j_call: TRBJ1-5; d_call: -; clone_size: -; cdr3_nt: TGTGCCACCAGCAGAAAGGACTCCAGGGAACAGCCCCAGCATTTT; cdr3_aa: CATSRKDSREQPQHF
v_call: TRBV28; j_call: TRBJ2-5; d_call: -; clone_size: -; cdr3_nt: TGTGCCAGCAGTACAGGATTGCGAGAGACCCAGTACTTC; cdr3_aa: CASSTGLRETQYF
v_call: TRBV23-1; j_call: TRBJ2-4; d_call: -; clone_size: -; cdr3_nt: TGCGCCAGCAGTCATCGTGTCCTTAGAGCCAAAAACATTCAGTACTTC; cdr3_aa: CASSHRVLRAKNIQYF
v_call: TRBV30; j_call: TRBJ1-1; d_call: TRBD1; clone_size: -; cdr3_nt: TGTGCCTGGACCGTGACAGGGGGCACTGAAGCTTTCTTT; cdr3_aa: CAWTVTGGTEAFF
v_call: TRBV5-1; j_call: TRBJ2-1; d_call: TRBD2; clone_size: -; cdr3_nt: TGCGCCAGCAGCTTAAATTTAGCGGGGTCTTACAATGAGCAGTTCTTC; cdr3_aa: CASSLNLAGSYNEQFF
v_call: TRBV6-1; j_call: TRBJ2-7; d_call: TRBD2; clone_size: -; cdr3_nt: TGTGCCAGCAGAGCGGGAGCAGTATACGAGCAGTACTTC; cdr3_aa: CASRAGAVYEQYF
v_call: TRBV4-1; j_call: TRBJ2-1; d_call: TRBD1; clone_size: -; cdr3_nt: TGCGCCAGCAGCCAACCTCGGACAGGGGCGATTAAAAATGAGCAGTTCTTC; cdr3_aa: CASSQPRTGAIKNEQFF
v_call: TRBV6-5; j_call: TRBJ2-3; d_call: -; clone_size: once; cdr3_nt: TGTGCCAGCAGTTGGAGGGGGCCCGAGGCAGATACGCAGTATTTT; cdr3_aa: CASSWRGPEADTQYF
v_call: TRBV4-2; j_call: TRBJ2-2; d_call: -; clone_size: -; cdr3_nt: TGTGCCAGCAGCCTCAAAGACACCGGGGAGCTGTTTTTT; cdr3_aa: CASSLKDTGELFF
v_call: TRBV29-1; j_call: TRBJ2-2; d_call: TRBD1; clone_size: few; cdr3_nt: TGCAGCGTTGAAGACTGGGACAGGGGCGCCGGGGAGCTGTTTTTT; cdr3_aa: CSVEDWDRGAGELFF
v_call: TRBV10-3; j_call: TRBJ2-7; d_call: -; clone_size: -; cdr3_nt: TGTGCCATCAGTGGTAACTATAGCGAGCAGTACTTC; cdr3_aa: CAISGNYSEQYF
v_call: TRBV30; j_call: TRBJ2-7; d_call: -; clone_size: -; cdr3_nt: TGTGCCTGGAGGGGACCCGAAGCAGGGCCCTCCTACGAGCAGTACTTC; cdr3_aa: CAWRGPEAGPSYEQYF
v_call: TRBV29-1; j_call: TRBJ2-2; d_call: -; clone_size: few; cdr3_nt: TGCAGCGTTCTCGGGGCGGCAGGACGCACCGGGGAGCTGTTTTTT; cdr3_aa: CSVLGAAGRTGELFF
v_call: TRBV9; j_call: TRBJ2-2; d_call: -; clone_size: -; cdr3_nt: TGTGCCAGCAGTAAGGGGTCCGGGGAGCTGTTTTTT; cdr3_aa: CASSKGSGELFF
v_call: TRBV29-1; j_call: TRBJ1-2; d_call: TRBD1; clone_size: few; cdr3_nt: TGCAGCGTTGCCGGGACAGGCCGAAATTACGATGGCTACACCTTC; cdr3_aa: CSVAGTGRNYDGYTF
v_call: TRBV28; j_call: TRBJ2-7; d_call: TRBD2; clone_size: -; cdr3_nt: TGTGCCAGCAACGGGGGGACCTACGAGCAGTACTTC; cdr3_aa: CASNGGTYEQYF
v_call: TRBV7-9; j_call: TRBJ1-4; d_call: -; clone_size: -; cdr3_nt: TGTGCCAGCAGCTACACGGGGGTCAATGAAAAACTGTTTTTT; cdr3_aa: CASSYTGVNEKLFF
v_call: TRBV30; j_call: TRBJ2-3; d_call: TRBD1; clone_size: few; cdr3_nt: TGTGCCTGGGCCTCACCGGGACAGGGTCCAGATACGCAGTATTTT; cdr3_aa: CAWASPGQGPDTQYF
v_call: TRBV5-1; j_call: TRBJ2-1; d_call: -; clone_size: -; cdr3_nt: TGCGCCAGCAGCATAGGGGGGGTTAATGAGCAGTTCTTC; cdr3_aa: CASSIGGVNEQFF
v_call: TRBV10-3; j_call: TRBJ2-1; d_call: TRBD2; clone_size: -; cdr3_nt: TGTGCCATCAGTGAGTCGAGGGGCCGGGCTAGCGGAGACAATGAGCAGTTCTTC; cdr3_aa: CAISESRGRASGDNEQFF
v_call: TRBV4-1; j_call: TRBJ2-1; d_call: -; clone_size: few; cdr3_nt: TGCGCCAGCAGCCCCGAGCCGCCGGGCGCCTACAATGAGCAGTTCTTC; cdr3_aa: CASSPEPPGAYNEQFF
v_call: TRBV25-1; j_call: TRBJ1-1; d_call: -; clone_size: many; cdr3_nt: TGTGCCAGCAGTGATGGCCGGGGGCGCGGGGCCACTGAAGCTTTCTTT; cdr3_aa: CASSDGRGRGATEAFF